The next 28 T cell receptor beta chains were all read from a single sample in a study of CD8+CD57+ T cells in acquired aplastic anemia. The authors sequenced patients whose flow cytometry had shown CD8+CD57+ cell expansion. Profiles of TCR beta VDJ and CDR3 were generated from a genomic DNA template. TCRdb used MiXCR to reprocess the reads, holding one entry per CDR3 protein. The repertoire holds around 200,000 distinct CDR3 sequences, with 48% as singletons. Sequenced material: sorted CD4+, CD8+, or CD8+CD57+ T cells (not recorded which) from PBMCs. The receptor set was obtained from a human donor with aplastic anemia.

As concerns this clonotype: One junction end disagrees with the germline gene, perhaps due to a read error. The chain uses TRBV7-3 and TRBJ2-1; the match to TRBD1 covers 8 bases. The germline V gene encodes CDR1 SGHTA and CDR2 FQGTGA. The CDR3 loop spans 14 amino acids. CDR3 sequence (DNA): TGTGCCAGCAGCTTGGGGCAGGGGGCAAATGAGCAGGTCTTC. It yields the protein CASSLGQGANEQVF.

This clonotype was observed a single time. A read error is possible here, since a much larger clone lies one base away. This chain joins TRBV27 and TRBJ1-6, with D perhaps matching TRBD1 (6 bases). The germline V gene encodes CDR1 MNHEY and CDR2 SMNVEV (reference sequence). The germline V and J ends were trimmed by 10 bases and 11 bases, with 21 bases remaining between them. CDR3 length: 14 residues. The CDR3 region has the DNA TGTGCCACCCACGAACAGGGTTCCAATCCACCCCTCCACTTT. It specifies CATHEQGSNPPLHF.

This clonotype was seen repeatedly, ten times or more. The chain links TRBV11-2 to TRBJ2-2; 8 nucleotides match TRBD2. The CDR3 spans 18 residues. V shed 7 bases and J 0 bases; nucleotides not matched to a gene: 13. Germline assignment: CDR1 SGHAT and CDR2 FQNNGV. Here the CDR3 reads CASTRGGGGGTNTGELFF. DNA of the CDR3: TGTGCCAGCACCCGGGGGGGTGGGGGAGGTACGAACACCGGGGAGCTGTTTTTT.

This clonotype was seen only once. The genes are TRBV9 and TRBJ1-6, with D perhaps TRBD1 (6 bases). In germline, CDR1 is SGDLS, CDR2 YYNGEE. V was shortened by 4 bases and J by 6 bases, with 17 bases between the two germline ends. The CDR3 covers 16 residues. The CDR3 here is CASSPQGDRLNSPLHF. CDR3 DNA sequence: TGTGCCAGCAGCCCTCAAGGCGACAGGCTTAATTCACCCCTCCACTTT.

V is TRBV10-3 and J is TRBJ1-2; possible D gene TRBD1, 5 bases. This CDR3 contains 14 residues. The V and J ends lost 0 bases and 12 bases respectively, with 17 bases between them. In germline, CDR1 is ENHRY, CDR2 SYGVKD. The CDR3 DNA follows: TGTGCCATCAGTGAGTCCGTGGGAGGGACTGGAAACACCTTC. Its translation: CAISESVGGTGNTF.

The DNA for the CDR3 is TGTGCCAGCAGCCAAGTAGTGGGGACAGGGCTAGAGACCCAGTACTTC. Protein product: CASSQVVGTGLETQYF. The rearrangement links TRBV3-1 to TRBJ2-5; 9 bases fit TRBD1. V lost 1 base to trimming and J lost 4 bases; unmatched junction nucleotides: 7. The CDR3 spans 16 residues. The germline CDR1 and CDR2 sequences are LGHDT and YNNKEL (reference sequence).

This clonotype was counted ten times or more. V is TRBV27 and J is TRBJ1-2, with unresolved D. V lost 6 bases to trimming and J lost 4 bases, with 12 bases between them. This CDR3 comprises 13 residues. CDR1 is MNHEY and CDR2 is SMNVEV in the germline V gene (reference sequence). The CDR3 loop is CASRGSRAYGYTF. The CDR3 DNA reads as TGTGCCAGCAGGGGCAGTCGAGCCTATGGCTACACCTTC.

This clonotype showed up many times. V and J are TRBV29-1 and TRBJ2-3, with 9 bases matching TRBD2. CDR1 is SQVTM and CDR2 is ANQGSEA in the germline V gene. The CDR3 covers 15 residues. Losses at the gene ends were 3 bases for V and 5 bases for J; bases not matched to a gene: 9. The CDR3 loop is CSVERGGGALDTQYF. In DNA, the CDR3 is TGCAGCGTTGAGCGCGGCGGGGGGGCCCTAGATACGCAGTATTTT.

V and J are TRBV7-9 and TRBJ1-6; the D is unclear. The germline V gene has CDR1 SEHNR and CDR2 FQNEAQ (reference sequence). V lost 1 base, J lost 10 bases, and 8 bases lay in between. The CDR3 runs to 13 residues. CDR3 region: CASSLGNGSPLHF. The CDR3 coding sequence is TGTGCCAGCAGCTTAGGTAACGGATCACCCCTCCACTTT.

The rearrangement uses TRBV12-3 or TRBV12-4 and TRBJ1-5; 7 positions agree with TRBD1. V shed 6 bases, J shed 0 bases, and the junction held 5 bases outside the gene matches. The CDR3 length is 15 residues. The CDR3 DNA follows: TGTGCCAGCAGAGAGACAGGGTATAGCAATCAGCCCCAGCATTTT. Its translation is CASRETGYSNQPQHF.

This clonotype was detected many times. J is TRBJ1-6 and V is TRBV7-8; D unclear. Germline CDR1 reads SGHVS; CDR2 reads FQNEAQ. V was shortened by 7 bases and J by 7 bases, with 17 bases between the two germline ends. This CDR3 region has 15 residues. Here the CDR3 DNA reads TGTGCCAGCAACAAGGCCGGGAATGAGAATTCACCCCTCCACTTT. The encoded protein is CASNKAGNENSPLHF.

The chain is built from TRBV7-9 and TRBJ1-5; D ambiguous. Trimming removed 6 bases at V and 4 bases at J, with 7 bases between. CDR1 SEHNR and CDR2 FQNEAQ come from the germline V gene (reference sequence). This CDR3 has 12 residues. The CDR3 spells CASRGANQPQHF. CDR3 nucleotides: TGTGCCAGCAGGGGAGCTAATCAGCCCCAGCATTTT. Together with reference TRBV7-9 and TRBJ1-5, the CDR3 gives the full variable domain: DTGVSQNPRHKITKRGQNVTFRCDPISEHNRLYWYRQTLGQGPEFLTYFQNEAQLEKSRLLSDRFSAERPKGSFSTLEIQRTEQGDSAMYLCASRGANQPQHFGDGTRLSIL.

This clonotype was seen only a few times. V and J are TRBV24-1 and TRBJ2-3; D not resolved. V shed 3 bases and J shed 5 bases, with 11 bases lying between them. This CDR3 comprises 14 residues. From germline, CDR1 is KGHDR and CDR2 SFDVKD. The CDR3 DNA follows: TGTGCCACCAGTGATCCCCATAAGGTAGATACGCAGTATTTT. This sequence encodes CATSDPHKVDTQYF.

This clonotype was seen a handful of times. V and J are TRBV7-6 and TRBJ2-5; D unresolved. Trimming removed 6 bases at V and 5 bases at J, with 10 bases between. The CDR3 spans 12 residues. Germline CDR1 reads SGHVS; CDR2 reads FNYEAQ. The CDR3: CASRRLGETQYF. In nucleotides, the CDR3 is TGTGCCAGCAGACGATTGGGGGAGACCCAGTACTTC.

Many counts were recorded for this clonotype. The V and J genes are TRBV29-1 and TRBJ2-3; no reliable D call. CDR1 and CDR2 from the germline V gene are SQVTM and ANQGSEA. The CDR3 is made up of 13 amino acids. V was pared by 4 bases and J by 2 bases, with 10 bases between. CDR3 in DNA: TGCAGCGTTGGTTCCACCCTCACAGATACGCAGTATTTT. This codes for CSVGSTLTDTQYF.

The chain uses TRBV20-1 and TRBJ2-2; 8 bases match TRBD2. Germline V gives CDR1 DFQATT, CDR2 SNEGSKA (reference sequence). This CDR3 comprises 15 residues. With 3 bases clipped from V and 3 bases from J, the junction kept 6 bases outside the gene matches. Written as DNA, the CDR3 is TGCAGTGCTAGGGCACCGGGACTAGACACCGGGGAGCTGTTTTTT. Translated, it gives CSARAPGLDTGELFF.

This clonotype was found a few times. A single base separates this from a much larger clone, so it may be a read error. This chain links TRBV7-9 with TRBJ2-3, with D tentatively TRBD1 or TRBD2 (5 bases each). Germline CDR1 is SEHNR and CDR2 is FQNEAQ (reference sequence). This CDR3 spans 12 amino acids. Trimming removed 8 bases from V and 4 bases from J, with 10 bases in between. The CDR3 DNA follows: TGTGCCAGCGGCCAGGGAGCAGATACGCAGTATTTT. Encoded protein: CASGQGADTQYF.

The chain uses TRBV29-1 and TRBJ2-1; 11 bases agree with TRBD2. This CDR3 has 16 amino acids. The ends lost 7 bases at V and 0 bases at J; junction bases unmatched: 8. Germline V CDR1 and CDR2: SQVTM, ANQGSEA. CDR3 loop: CSDGTSGVDSYNEQFF. The CDR3 DNA reads TGCAGCGACGGGACTAGCGGCGTTGACTCCTACAATGAGCAGTTCTTC.

For the CDR3, the DNA is TGTGCCAGCAGCTTAGCGTTTCGCGGGGGCCAAGAGACCCAGTACTTC. Residues: CASSLAFRGGQETQYF. This chain links TRBV7-2 with TRBJ2-5; the match to TRBD2 covers 7 bases. Unmatched junction bases numbered 5, after V lost 0 bases and J lost 1 base. The germline V gene has CDR1 SGHTA and CDR2 FQGNSA. This CDR3 region has 16 residues.

This clonotype showed up just once. This chain uses TRBV20-1 with TRBJ1-2; possibly TRBD1 for D (5 bases). The V gene lost 5 bases and the J gene lost 13 bases, with 20 bases spanning the gap. Per germline, CDR1 DFQATT and CDR2 SNEGSKA (reference sequence). This CDR3 is built from 12 residues. CDR3 bases: TGCAGTGCTGCTGACCGAACAGGAGTCGGCACCTTC. This codes for CSAADRTGVGTF.

The chain employs TRBV19 and TRBJ1-4; 7 nucleotides match TRBD1. Germline V gene data show CDR1 as LNHDA and CDR2 as SQIVND (reference sequence). CDR3 length: 19 amino acids. V was clipped by 1 base and J by 8 bases; unmatched bases: 19. As DNA, the CDR3 is TGTGCCAGTAGTATAGCCGTACCGAATTGGAGGGGGCCAGGCGAAAAACTGTTTTTT. This translates into CASSIAVPNWRGPGEKLFF.

The genes are TRBV30 and TRBJ1-5; maybe TRBD1 (5 bases). Germline CDR1 is GTSNPN and CDR2 is SVGIG (reference sequence). CDR3 length equals 15 residues. With 5 bases removed from V and 7 bases from J, the gap between germline ends came to 21 bases. This chain's CDR3 is CAWSIPGTFEQPQHF. CDR3 coding DNA: TGTGCCTGGTCCATCCCAGGGACCTTCGAGCAGCCCCAGCATTTT.

This clonotype came up many times. The chain links TRBV18 to TRBJ2-5; D is perhaps TRBD2 (6 bases). Trimming removed 5 bases at V and 5 bases at J, with 12 bases between. The germline CDR1 and CDR2 sequences are KGHSH and LQKENI. This CDR3 has 13 amino acids. CDR3 sequence: CASSNTEGETQYF. DNA of the CDR3: TGTGCCAGCTCAAACACGGAGGGGGAGACCCAGTACTTC. Full variable domain (remainder filled in from reference TRBV18 and TRBJ2-5): NAGVMQNPRHLVRRRGQEARLRCSPMKGHSHVYWYRQLPEEGLKFMVYLQKENIIDESGMPKERFSAEFPKEGPSILRIQQVVRGDSAAYFCASSNTEGETQYFGPGTRLLVL.

With respect to this clonotype: Possible read error: a much larger clone is one base away. The chain links TRBV5-1 to TRBJ2-1, with 7 bases matching TRBD1. Germline trimming cut 3 bases from V and 10 bases from J; bases unmatched to any gene: 16. Germline V gene data show CDR1 as SGHRS and CDR2 as YFSETQ. The length of the CDR3 is 16 residues. The CDR3 coding sequence is TGCGCCAGCAGCTCCACGGAGGCAGGGGGTCTTGCCGAGCAGTTCTTC. It codes for CASSSTEAGGLAEQFF. The full variable domain, completed using reference TRBV5-1 and TRBJ2-1, is KAGVTQTPRYLIKTRGQQVTLSCSPISGHRSVSWYQQTPGQGLQFLFEYFSETQRNKGNFPGRFSGRQFSNSRSEMNVSTLELGDSALYLCASSSTEAGGLAEQFFGPGTRLTVL.

The chain uses TRBV4-1 and TRBJ2-7; TRBD2 is a possible D gene (5 bases). Trimming removed 1 base at V and 0 bases at J, with 10 bases between. Per germline, CDR1 MGHRA and CDR2 YSYEKL. The CDR3 loop spans 15 amino acids. In nucleotides, the CDR3 is TGCGCCAGCAGCCAAGTCGAAGACTACTCCTACGAGCAGTACTTC. As protein: CASSQVEDYSYEQYF.

This chain connects TRBV2 to TRBJ1-5; D call uncertain. CDR1 and CDR2 from the germline V gene are SNHLY and FYNNEI. This CDR3 has 15 residues. V was shortened by 2 bases and J by 0 bases, with 8 bases between the two germline ends. The CDR3 protein is CASSESTVSNQPQHF. CDR3 DNA: TGTGCCAGCAGTGAATCTACCGTTAGCAATCAGCCCCAGCATTTT.

This clonotype was counted at least ten times. The chain recombines TRBV4-3 with TRBJ2-5; 13 bases fit TRBD2. The CDR3 runs 16 residues. Germline V gives CDR1 LGHNA, CDR2 YSLEER. V trimming: 2 bases; J trimming: 7 bases; junction bases outside the gene matches: 7. CDR3 DNA sequence: TGCGCCAGCAGCCAAAGGACTAGCGGGGGCCGGGGGACCCAGTACTTC. Its protein product is CASSQRTSGGRGTQYF.

The chain employs TRBV19 and TRBJ1-6; TRBD1 agrees at 8 bases. The CDR3 totals 14 residues. V gave up 6 bases and J gave up 6 bases; unmatched junction bases: 4. Looked up from germline, CDR1 is LNHDA and CDR2 is SQIVND (reference sequence). The CDR3 reads CASRGGQGNSPLHF. The CDR3 DNA reads TGTGCCAGTAGGGGCGGACAGGGTAATTCACCCCTCCACTTT.